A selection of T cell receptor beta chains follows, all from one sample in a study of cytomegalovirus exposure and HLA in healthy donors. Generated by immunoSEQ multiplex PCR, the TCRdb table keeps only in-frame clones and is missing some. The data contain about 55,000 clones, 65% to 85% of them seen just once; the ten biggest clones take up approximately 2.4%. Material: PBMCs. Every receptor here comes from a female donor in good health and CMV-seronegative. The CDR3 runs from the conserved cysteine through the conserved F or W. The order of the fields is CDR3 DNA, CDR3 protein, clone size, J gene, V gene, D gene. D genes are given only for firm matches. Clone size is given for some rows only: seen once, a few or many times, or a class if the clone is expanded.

CDR3 DNA: TGTGCCAGCAGTTTTCTGACTAGCGGCACAGATACGCAGTATTTT
CDR3 protein: CASSFLTSGTDTQYF
clone size: .
J gene: TRBJ2-3
V gene: TRBV28
D gene: TRBD2

CDR3 DNA: TGTGCCAGCAGCGAACTAAACACAGATACGCAGTATTTT
CDR3 protein: CASSELNTDTQYF
clone size: .
J gene: TRBJ2-3
V gene: TRBV9
D gene: .

CDR3 DNA: TGTGCCAGCAGTCTCTACGGACAGGGGGACGGGAGCAATCAGCCCCAGCATTTT
CDR3 protein: CASSLYGQGDGSNQPQHF
clone size: .
J gene: TRBJ1-5
V gene: TRBV28
D gene: TRBD1

CDR3 DNA: TGTGCCAGCAGCTTATATCCTCCCAGCAGGGCTGAGCAGTTCTTC
CDR3 protein: CASSLYPPSRAEQFF
clone size: .
J gene: TRBJ2-1
V gene: TRBV7-3
D gene: .

CDR3 DNA: TGTGCCAGCAGTTTTCGACAGAGCAATCAGCCCCAGCATTTT
CDR3 protein: CASSFRQSNQPQHF
clone size: few
J gene: TRBJ1-5
V gene: TRBV6-6
D gene: .

CDR3 DNA: TGTGCCAGTAGTATGTGGCAGGGGGGCTCCTACAATGAGCAGTTCTTC
CDR3 protein: CASSMWQGGSYNEQFF
clone size: few
J gene: TRBJ2-1
V gene: TRBV19
D gene: .

CDR3 DNA: TGTGCCAGCAGTTTATCGGGAAAGGGCAAGCAGTACTTC
CDR3 protein: CASSLSGKGKQYF
clone size: .
J gene: TRBJ2-7
V gene: TRBV28
D gene: .

CDR3 DNA: TGTGCCAGCAGCGTAGACGCTAACGAGCAGTACTTC
CDR3 protein: CASSVDANEQYF
clone size: .
J gene: TRBJ2-7
V gene: TRBV9
D gene: .

CDR3 DNA: TGTGCCAGCAGTCCTCGACTCGAGCGCACAGATACGCAGTATTTT
CDR3 protein: CASSPRLERTDTQYF
clone size: .
J gene: TRBJ2-3
V gene: TRBV28
D gene: .

CDR3 DNA: TGTGCCAGCAGTGTGGGGGGTTCAGCCAAAAACATTCAGTACTTC
CDR3 protein: CASSVGGSAKNIQYF
clone size: .
J gene: TRBJ2-4
V gene: TRBV6-1
D gene: .

CDR3 DNA: TGCGCCAGCAGCTTGAGTAGGGGCCAAGAGACCCAGTACTTC
CDR3 protein: CASSLSRGQETQYF
clone size: .
J gene: TRBJ2-5
V gene: TRBV5-1
D gene: .

CDR3 DNA: TGCGCCAGCAGCCCCCAGGGACAGGGACAGCAACAGTTCTTC
CDR3 protein: CASSPQGQGQQQFF
clone size: once
J gene: TRBJ2-1
V gene: TRBV5-1
D gene: TRBD1

CDR3 DNA: TGTGCCATCAGTGAGTCGATTGCGGAGGGCACAGATACGCAGTATTTT
CDR3 protein: CAISESIAEGTDTQYF
clone size: .
J gene: TRBJ2-3
V gene: TRBV10-3
D gene: .

CDR3 DNA: TGTGCCAGCAGCTCGAGACCGGGACAGGGGAGTCAGACCCAGTACTTC
CDR3 protein: CASSSRPGQGSQTQYF
clone size: .
J gene: TRBJ2-5
V gene: TRBV7-9
D gene: TRBD1

CDR3 DNA: TGCAGCGTTGTAGTGTTGGGACAGGGGATAGAAAAACTGTTTTTT
CDR3 protein: CSVVVLGQGIEKLFF
clone size: .
J gene: TRBJ1-4
V gene: TRBV29-1
D gene: TRBD1

CDR3 DNA: TGTGCCAGTGCCATTAGCGGGACCCAAGAGACCCAGTACTTC
CDR3 protein: CASAISGTQETQYF
clone size: .
J gene: TRBJ2-5
V gene: TRBV9
D gene: TRBD2

CDR3 DNA: TGTGCCAGCAGCTTCCGGGACAGGGCTTTGTACGGGGAGCTGTTTTTT
CDR3 protein: CASSFRDRALYGELFF
clone size: .
J gene: TRBJ2-2
V gene: TRBV5-5
D gene: TRBD1

CDR3 DNA: TGCGCCAGCAGCCAAGACCTCGGACAGCGTGGGACCCAGTACTTC
CDR3 protein: CASSQDLGQRGTQYF
clone size: .
J gene: TRBJ2-5
V gene: TRBV4-3
D gene: .

CDR3 DNA: TGTGCCAGCAGACCCCCGGGACAGATCTATGGCTACACCTTC
CDR3 protein: CASRPPGQIYGYTF
clone size: few
J gene: TRBJ1-2
V gene: TRBV2
D gene: TRBD1

CDR3 DNA: TGTGCCACCCAGACAGGTTCGGGGAGCATCTACAATGAGCAGTTCTTC
CDR3 protein: CATQTGSGSIYNEQFF
clone size: .
J gene: TRBJ2-1
V gene: TRBV19
D gene: .

CDR3 DNA: TGCGCCAGCAGCTTGGGACAGGGAGGAGAGACCCAGTACTTC
CDR3 protein: CASSLGQGGETQYF
clone size: once
J gene: TRBJ2-5
V gene: TRBV5-1
D gene: .

CDR3 DNA: TGTGCCAGCAGCTTAGGTGCGGGAGGTCCGGGGCACTTC
CDR3 protein: CASSLGAGGPGHF
clone size: .
J gene: TRBJ2-7
V gene: TRBV7-8
D gene: TRBD2

CDR3 DNA: TGCGCCAGCAGCCAAGATGGAGCGCTGACAGGATCCTACGAGCAGTACTTC
CDR3 protein: CASSQDGALTGSYEQYF
clone size: .
J gene: TRBJ2-7
V gene: TRBV4-1
D gene: .

CDR3 DNA: TGTGCCAGTAGTATGCCAGACACAGATACGCAGTATTTT
CDR3 protein: CASSMPDTDTQYF
clone size: .
J gene: TRBJ2-3
V gene: TRBV19
D gene: .

CDR3 DNA: TGTGCCAGCAGTGAGGGCGGGGGACTTCCCTACGAGCAGTACTTC
CDR3 protein: CASSEGGGLPYEQYF
clone size: .
J gene: TRBJ2-7
V gene: TRBV2
D gene: TRBD2

CDR3 DNA: TGTGCCAGCAGAGGGGGGGGTAGCACAGATACGCAGTATTTT
CDR3 protein: CASRGGGSTDTQYF
clone size: .
J gene: TRBJ2-3
V gene: TRBV28
D gene: .

CDR3 DNA: TGTGCCAGCAGCACTTCTTCCGGGACATCGGAAGCTTTCTTT
CDR3 protein: CASSTSSGTSEAFF
clone size: .
J gene: TRBJ1-1
V gene: TRBV7-3
D gene: .

CDR3 DNA: TGTGCCAGCAGTCCAAACTCCGGGACAGGGGTCGGGGAGCTGTTTTTT
CDR3 protein: CASSPNSGTGVGELFF
clone size: .
J gene: TRBJ2-2
V gene: TRBV27
D gene: TRBD1

CDR3 DNA: TGTGCCAGTAGTGGAACAGGGTTGATTCAGCCCCAGCATTTT
CDR3 protein: CASSGTGLIQPQHF
clone size: .
J gene: TRBJ1-5
V gene: TRBV19
D gene: .

CDR3 DNA: TGTGCCAGCAGTGAAGACAGGGGAAACTACGAGCAGTACTTC
CDR3 protein: CASSEDRGNYEQYF
clone size: .
J gene: TRBJ2-7
V gene: TRBV2
D gene: TRBD1

CDR3 DNA: TGTGCCAGCAGCTTAGACAGGGAACATGGCTACACCTTC
CDR3 protein: CASSLDREHGYTF
clone size: .
J gene: TRBJ1-2
V gene: TRBV7-3
D gene: TRBD1

CDR3 DNA: TGTGCCAGCAGCCTGGACATCGGCACAGATACGCAGTATTTT
CDR3 protein: CASSLDIGTDTQYF
clone size: .
J gene: TRBJ2-3
V gene: TRBV11-1
D gene: .

CDR3 DNA: TGTGCCACCAGTGACAGGGTCCACTATGGCTACACCTTC
CDR3 protein: CATSDRVHYGYTF
clone size: .
J gene: TRBJ1-2
V gene: TRBV15
D gene: TRBD1

CDR3 DNA: TGTGCCAGCAGCTTTCCACAGGGGCTCCTGGATACGCAGTATTTT
CDR3 protein: CASSFPQGLLDTQYF
clone size: .
J gene: TRBJ2-3
V gene: TRBV7-2
D gene: TRBD1

CDR3 DNA: TGTGCCAGCAGCTTGAAGGTAGCGGGGGGCCGAATTGAAGAGACCCAGTACTTC
CDR3 protein: CASSLKVAGGRIEETQYF
clone size: .
J gene: TRBJ2-5
V gene: TRBV7-2
D gene: TRBD2

CDR3 DNA: TGTGCCAGCAGTTTAAGGCGGTCCTCCGACGAGCAGTACTTC
CDR3 protein: CASSLRRSSDEQYF
clone size: .
J gene: TRBJ2-7
V gene: TRBV28
D gene: .

CDR3 DNA: TGTGCCAGCAGCGTAGAAGGCGGGAGCTCCTACGAGCAGTACTTC
CDR3 protein: CASSVEGGSSYEQYF
clone size: .
J gene: TRBJ2-7
V gene: TRBV9
D gene: TRBD2

CDR3 DNA: TGTGCCTGGAGAGGGAGGCGCTCCCCAGATACGCAGTATTTT
CDR3 protein: CAWRGRRSPDTQYF
clone size: few
J gene: TRBJ2-3
V gene: TRBV30
D gene: .

CDR3 DNA: TGCGCCAGCAGCTCTGGACTCCCCACAGATACGCAGTATTTT
CDR3 protein: CASSSGLPTDTQYF
clone size: .
J gene: TRBJ2-3
V gene: TRBV5-1
D gene: .

CDR3 DNA: TGTGCCACCAGCAGAGTGGCAGGGTCCTACAATGAGCAGTTCTTC
CDR3 protein: CATSRVAGSYNEQFF
clone size: .
J gene: TRBJ2-1
V gene: TRBV15
D gene: .

CDR3 DNA: TGTGCCAGCAGCTCTGGGGGCGGTGTCGGGGAGCTGTTTTTT
CDR3 protein: CASSSGGGVGELFF
clone size: .
J gene: TRBJ2-2
V gene: TRBV11-3
D gene: .

CDR3 DNA: TGTGCCAGCAGCTATTCATGGGACACTAACTATGGCTACACCTTC
CDR3 protein: CASSYSWDTNYGYTF
clone size: few
J gene: TRBJ1-2
V gene: TRBV7-2
D gene: .

CDR3 DNA: TGTGCCAGCAGTTTGACAGGCGGAACTAACTATGGCTACACCTTC
CDR3 protein: CASSLTGGTNYGYTF
clone size: .
J gene: TRBJ1-2
V gene: TRBV27
D gene: .

CDR3 DNA: TGTGCCAGCAGTGAAACGGGACAGACTTACGAGCAGTACTTC
CDR3 protein: CASSETGQTYEQYF
clone size: .
J gene: TRBJ2-7
V gene: TRBV6-1
D gene: TRBD1

CDR3 DNA: TGTGCCAGCAGGCGACTAGCGGGGATCAATGAGCAGTTCTTC
CDR3 protein: CASRRLAGINEQFF
clone size: .
J gene: TRBJ2-1
V gene: TRBV27
D gene: TRBD2

CDR3 DNA: TGTGCCAGCGTCACGGGACAGGGGAATGAAAAACTGTTTTTT
CDR3 protein: CASVTGQGNEKLFF
clone size: .
J gene: TRBJ1-4
V gene: TRBV2
D gene: TRBD1